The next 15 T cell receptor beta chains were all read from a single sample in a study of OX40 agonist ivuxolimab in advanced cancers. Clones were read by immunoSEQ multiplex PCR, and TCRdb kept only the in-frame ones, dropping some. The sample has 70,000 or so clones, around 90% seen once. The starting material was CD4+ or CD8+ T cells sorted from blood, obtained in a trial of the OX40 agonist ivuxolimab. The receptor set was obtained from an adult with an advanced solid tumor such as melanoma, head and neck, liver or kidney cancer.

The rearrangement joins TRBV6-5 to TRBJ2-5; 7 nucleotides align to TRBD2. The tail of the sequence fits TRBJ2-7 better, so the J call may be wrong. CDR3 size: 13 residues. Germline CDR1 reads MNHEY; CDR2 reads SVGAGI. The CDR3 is CASSLGGMGEQYF. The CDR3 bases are TGTGCCAGCAGCTTGGGGGGGATGGGCGAGCAGTACTTC.

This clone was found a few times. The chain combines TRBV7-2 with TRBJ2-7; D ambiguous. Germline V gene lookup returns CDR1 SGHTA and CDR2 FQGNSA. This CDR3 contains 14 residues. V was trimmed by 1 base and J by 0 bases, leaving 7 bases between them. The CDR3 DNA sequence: TGTGCCAGCAGCTTAGGATCGCACTCCTACGAGCAGTACTTC. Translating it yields CASSLGSHSYEQYF.

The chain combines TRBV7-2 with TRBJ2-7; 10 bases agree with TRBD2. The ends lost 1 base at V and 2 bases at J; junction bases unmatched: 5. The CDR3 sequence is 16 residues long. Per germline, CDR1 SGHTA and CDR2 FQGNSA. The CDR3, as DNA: TGTGCCAGCAGCTTAGGCGCTAGCGGGAGTCCCTACGAGCAGTACTTC. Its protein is CASSLGASGSPYEQYF.

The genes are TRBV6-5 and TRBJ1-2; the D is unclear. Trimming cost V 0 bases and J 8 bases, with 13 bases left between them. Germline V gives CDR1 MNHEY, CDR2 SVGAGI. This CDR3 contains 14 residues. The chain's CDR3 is CASSYSIPARGYTF. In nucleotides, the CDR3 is TGTGCCAGCAGTTACTCGATTCCAGCTCGCGGCTACACCTTC.

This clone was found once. Here the CDR3 reads CASSLRVVGTDTQYF. For the CDR3, the DNA is TGCGCCAGCAGCTTAAGGGTTGTCGGCACAGATACGCAGTATTTT. This sequence joins TRBV5-1 and TRBJ2-3; D is undetermined. With 2 bases removed from V and 1 base from J, the gap between germline ends came to 11 bases. Germline V lookup: CDR1 SGHRS, CDR2 YFSETQ. This CDR3 is 15 amino acids long.

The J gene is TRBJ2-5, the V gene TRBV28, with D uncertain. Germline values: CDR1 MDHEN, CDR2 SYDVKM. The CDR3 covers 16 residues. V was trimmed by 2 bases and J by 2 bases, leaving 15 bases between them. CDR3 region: CASSLRPLLGQETQYF. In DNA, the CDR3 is TGTGCCAGCAGTTTAAGGCCCCTTTTAGGTCAAGAGACCCAGTACTTC.

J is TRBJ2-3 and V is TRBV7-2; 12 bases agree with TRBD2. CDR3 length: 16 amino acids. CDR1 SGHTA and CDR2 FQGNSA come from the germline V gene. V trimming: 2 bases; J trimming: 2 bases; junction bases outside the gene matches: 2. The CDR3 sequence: CASSLLAGGNTDTQYF. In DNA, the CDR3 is TGTGCCAGCAGCTTACTAGCGGGAGGGAACACAGATACGCAGTATTTT.

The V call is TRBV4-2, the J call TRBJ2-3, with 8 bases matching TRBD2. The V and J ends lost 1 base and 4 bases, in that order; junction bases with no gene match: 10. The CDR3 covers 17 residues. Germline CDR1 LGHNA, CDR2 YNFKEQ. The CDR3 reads CASSQAGGGGSPDTQYF. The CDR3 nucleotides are TGTGCCAGCAGCCAAGCAGGTGGCGGGGGGAGCCCAGATACGCAGTATTTT.

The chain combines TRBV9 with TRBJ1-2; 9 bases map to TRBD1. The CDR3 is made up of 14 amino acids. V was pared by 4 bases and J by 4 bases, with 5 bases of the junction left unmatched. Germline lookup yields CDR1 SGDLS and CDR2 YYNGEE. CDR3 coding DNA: TGTGCCAGCAGCAGAGGACAGGGGACCTATGGCTACACCTTC. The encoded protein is CASSRGQGTYGYTF. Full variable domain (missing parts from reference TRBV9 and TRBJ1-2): DSGVTQTPKHLITATGQRVTLRCSPRSGDLSVYWYQQSLDQGLQFLIQYYNGEERAKGNILERFSAQQFPDLHSELNLSSLELGDSALYFCASSRGQGTYGYTFGSGTRLTVV.

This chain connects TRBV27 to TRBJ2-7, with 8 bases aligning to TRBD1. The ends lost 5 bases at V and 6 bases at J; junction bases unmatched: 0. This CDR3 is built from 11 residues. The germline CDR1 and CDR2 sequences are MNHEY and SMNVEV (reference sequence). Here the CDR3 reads CASSDRGEQYF. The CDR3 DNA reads TGTGCCAGCAGTGACAGGGGCGAGCAGTACTTC.

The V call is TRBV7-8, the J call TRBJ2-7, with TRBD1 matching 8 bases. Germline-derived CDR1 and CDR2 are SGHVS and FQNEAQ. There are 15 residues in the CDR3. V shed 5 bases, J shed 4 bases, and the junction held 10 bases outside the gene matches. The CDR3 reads CASSAGTGAAYEQYF. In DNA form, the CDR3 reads TGTGCCAGCAGCGCGGGGACAGGAGCCGCGTACGAGCAGTACTTC.

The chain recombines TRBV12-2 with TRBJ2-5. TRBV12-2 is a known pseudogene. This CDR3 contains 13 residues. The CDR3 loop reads CASRSLNWGPEYF. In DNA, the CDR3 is TGTGCAAGTCGCTCCCTTAATTGGGGACCGGAGTACTTC.

The CDR3 coding sequence is TGTGCCACCCGGCGGAAGGGATCCTACGAGCAGTACTTC. Protein sequence: CATRRKGSYEQYF. V and J are TRBV19 and TRBJ2-7; no clear D gene. V dropped 10 bases and J dropped 1 base, with 14 bases sitting between them. The CDR3 extends over 13 amino acids. Looked up from germline, CDR1 is LNHDA and CDR2 is SQIVND (reference sequence).

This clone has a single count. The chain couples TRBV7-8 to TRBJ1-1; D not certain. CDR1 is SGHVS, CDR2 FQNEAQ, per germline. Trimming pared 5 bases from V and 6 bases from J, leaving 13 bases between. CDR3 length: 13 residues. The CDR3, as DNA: TGTGCCAGCAGCCCCCTAGGGCTTGCTGAAGCTTTCTTT. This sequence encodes CASSPLGLAEAFF.

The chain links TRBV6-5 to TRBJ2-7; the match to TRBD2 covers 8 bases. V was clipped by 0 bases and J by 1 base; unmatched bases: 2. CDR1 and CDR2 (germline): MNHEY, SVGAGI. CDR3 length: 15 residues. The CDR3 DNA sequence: TGTGCCAGCAGTTACTCACCTAGCGGGTCCTACGAGCAGTACTTC. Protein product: CASSYSPSGSYEQYF.